This is a list of T cell receptor beta chains from one sample in a study of breast tumors, draining lymph nodes, adjacent tissues. TCRdb processed the multiplex PCR reads anew with MiXCR; each CDR3 protein has one entry. The sample consists of under 300,000 distinct CDR3 sequences, 30% to 35% of them appearing once. The specimen was axillary lymph node tissue. Receptors originate from a female donor with breast cancer. Some clones in this sample may be carry-over from other donors' samples. Both conserved end residues are part of each CDR3. The D gene is left open where the match is weak. Clone size is shown for a subset of rows, as once, few, many or a class of expanded clone.

J	V	D	size	CDR3	DNA
TRBJ1-4	TRBV5-1	.	.	CASSLGEGYRRFF	TGCGCCAGCAGCTTGGGGGAGGGTTATCGGCGGTTTTTT
TRBJ1-4	TRBV10-2	.	many	CASSEDGSGNEKLFF	TGCGCCAGCAGTGAGGATGGATCGGGTAATGAAAAACTGTTTTTT
TRBJ2-1	TRBV11-2	TRBD2	few	CASSLVLSGGVNEQFF	TGTGCCAGCAGCTTAGTGCTTTCGGGGGGGGTTAATGAGCAGTTCTTC
TRBJ2-1	TRBV6-1	.	.	CASRPLARRDEQFF	TGTGCCAGCAGGCCCCTAGCGCGGAGGGATGAGCAGTTCTTC
TRBJ2-7	TRBV6-5	.	few	CASSRAGGRLLGYEQYF	TGTGCCAGCAGTCGCGCCGGGGGACGGCTGTTGGGGTACGAGCAGTACTTC
TRBJ2-7	TRBV5-8	TRBD2	many	CASSFGGSYEQYF	TGTGCCAGCAGCTTCGGCGGGAGCTACGAGCAGTACTTC
TRBJ2-5	TRBV15	.	.	CATSRSQGIGETQYF	TGTGCCACCAGCAGAAGTCAGGGTATTGGTGAGACCCAGTACTTC
TRBJ1-2	TRBV24-1	TRBD1	.	CATGIPQGAEEGYTF	TGTGCCACCGGGATACCGCAGGGGGCGGAGGAAGGCTACACCTTC
TRBJ2-3	TRBV20-1	TRBD1	many	CSAGQPDTQYF	TGCAGTGCGGGACAGCCAGATACGCAGTATTTT
TRBJ1-6	TRBV15	TRBD1	.	CATRQGRSPLHF	TGTGCCACCAGACAGGGGAGATCACCCCTCCACTTT
TRBJ1-4	TRBV7-9	TRBD1	.	CASSLWDRGRGNEKLFF	TGTGCCAGCAGCTTATGGGACAGGGGGCGCGGGAATGAAAAACTGTTTTTT
TRBJ2-5	TRBV5-5	.	many	CASSRAQETQYF	TGTGCCAGCTCTAGGGCCCAAGAGACCCAGTACTTC
TRBJ2-1	TRBV4-2	TRBD2	many	CASSLDSGLGSEQFF	TGTGCCAGCAGCCTCGACTCGGGACTAGGTAGTGAGCAGTTCTTC
TRBJ2-7	TRBV7-6	TRBD2	many	CASSPQGNSGGYEQYF	TGTGCCAGCAGCCCCCAGGGTAATAGCGGGGGGTACGAGCAGTACTTC
TRBJ1-2	TRBV6-5	.	many	CASSYSQGGNYGYTF	TGTGCCAGCAGTTACTCCCAGGGTGGGAACTATGGCTACACCTTC
TRBJ2-3	TRBV2	TRBD2	.	CASSAQTSGRERDTQYF	TGTGCCAGCAGTGCGCAGACTAGCGGGAGGGAAAGAGATACGCAGTATTTT
TRBJ1-4	TRBV6-5	.	.	CASIHWGTNEKLFF	TGTGCCAGCATCCACTGGGGGACTAATGAAAAACTGTTTTTT
TRBJ2-1	TRBV15	.	many	CATSRGGNDNEQFF	TGTGCCACCAGCAGAGGGGGGAATGACAATGAGCAGTTCTTC
TRBJ1-2	TRBV5-5	.	.	CVSSLDPVGLPASTF	TGTGTCAGCAGCTTGGATCCAGTGGGTCTCCCAGCTTCCACCTTC
TRBJ1-3	TRBV19	TRBD1	many	CASSIRGGTAGNTIYF	TGTGCCAGTAGTATTCGTGGGGGGACAGCTGGAAACACCATATATTTT
TRBJ2-7	TRBV30	.	many	CAWRTPDPTSYEQYF	TGTGCCTGGAGAACCCCGGACCCGACTTCCTACGAGCAGTACTTC
TRBJ1-2	TRBV5-1	TRBD1	few	CASSSGQGASGYTF	TGCGCCAGCAGCTCCGGACAGGGGGCATCTGGCTACACCTTC
TRBJ2-2	TRBV11-3	TRBD1	.	CVSSLGQGRTGELFF	TGTGTCAGCAGCTTAGGACAGGGGAGGACCGGGGAGCTGTTTTTT
TRBJ1-2	TRBV20-1	.	once	CSARVGGKGASYGHTF	TGCAGTGCTAGAGTAGGAGGGAAAGGGGCCAGCTATGGCCACACCTTC
TRBJ2-7	TRBV12-3/TRBV12-4	.	many	CASSLGSPYEQYF	TGTGCCAGCAGTTTGGGCAGCCCCTACGAGCAGTACTTC
TRBJ2-1	TRBV5-4	.	.	CASSLDRAKNEQFF	TGTGCCAGCAGCTTGGACAGGGCTAAGAATGAGCAGTTCTTC
TRBJ1-3	TRBV14	.	many	CASSHGVSVGNTIYF	TGTGCCAGCAGCCACGGTGTCTCTGTAGGAAACACCATATATTTT
TRBJ2-3	TRBV24-1	.	many	CATTGPRGTDTQYF	TGTGCCACCACAGGACCGCGCGGCACAGATACGCAGTATTTT
TRBJ2-1	TRBV24-1	TRBD2	.	CATSDGTSGAYNEQFF	TGTGCCACCAGTGACGGGACTAGCGGGGCCTACAATGAGCAGTTCTTC
TRBJ2-1	TRBV12-3/TRBV12-4	TRBD2	many	CASSPSGSPGYNEQFF	TGTGCCAGCAGTCCTAGCGGGAGTCCTGGCTACAATGAGCAGTTCTTC
TRBJ1-4	TRBV18	TRBD1	many	CASSPLGGTGEKLFF	TGTGCCAGCTCACCTCTTGGCGGGACAGGTGAAAAACTGTTTTTT
TRBJ2-3	TRBV18	TRBD1	.	CASSPPYGTGADTQYF	TGTGCCAGCTCACCTCCATACGGGACAGGCGCAGATACGCAGTATTTT
TRBJ2-1	TRBV7-2	.	many	CASSSGRGKGGASYNEQFF	TGTGCCAGCAGCTCCGGTCGGGGGAAGGGGGGGGCCTCCTACAATGAGCAGTTCTTC
TRBJ2-7	TRBV6-6	.	many	CASSHSIGGSSYEQYF	TGTGCCAGCAGTCACTCGATAGGCGGAAGCTCCTACGAGCAGTACTTC
TRBJ2-5	TRBV7-9	.	many	CASSSDRSSKETQYF	TGTGCCAGCAGCTCTGACAGGAGCTCCAAAGAGACCCAGTACTTC
TRBJ1-3	TRBV5-8	.	many	CASSLASFFDSKSSGNTIYF	TGTGCCAGCAGCTTGGCAAGTTTTTTTGACTCGAAGAGCTCTGGAAACACCATATATTTT